This TCR beta chain was captured in a study of T cell changes during pregnancy in multiple sclerosis. Sequencing was performed with immunoSEQ multiplex PCR; in TCRdb, only in-frame clones are kept and a portion is missing. There are roughly 66,000 clones in the sample; roughly 90% occur only once, and around 2.3% lies in the top ten. The source of this sequence is a female donor with multiple sclerosis, enrolled in a pregnancy study. The sample here was peripheral blood, taken in the first trimester of pregnancy.

For the CDR3, the DNA is TGTGCCAGCAACCGGGGTAAGAACACTGAAGCTTTCTTT. Its translation is CASNRGKNTEAFF. The J gene is TRBJ1-1, the V gene TRBV6-6; D is unresolved. Trimming took 7 bases from V and 1 from J, leaving 10 bases between them. CDR1 MNHNY and CDR2 SVGAGI come from the germline V gene (reference sequence). The length of the CDR3 is 13 residues.